The sequence of this T cell receptor beta chain was determined in a study of beta chain features in type 1 diabetes. CD4+ naive, central memory, regulatory and stem cell-like memory cells were sorted via CD45RO/CCR7/CD25/CD127/CD95/CD27. This clone was picked up a small number of times. Its antigen is as yet unknown. This CDR3 is built from 15 residues. Per germline, CDR1 SGHTA and CDR2 FQGNSA. The V and J ends lost 2 bases and 7 bases respectively, with 14 bases between them. Of the isolated RNA, all was reverse transcribed, and so the sequenced material was expressed TCRB transcripts. Method: immunoSEQ multiplex PCR; TCRdb's copy keeps in-frame clones and lacks some. The sample contains 300,000 to 450,000 clones, around an eighth of which appear only once. Points from the study as a whole: Within each of all four CD4+ subsets, Type 1 diabetes patients had TCRB CDR3s that were moderately but significantly shorter. Comparison showed that naive, central memory and Treg TCRB repertoires appeared more similar among patients than among healthy donors.

This chain connects TRBV7-2 to TRBJ2-2, with D possibly TRBD2 on 6 matching bases. This TCR was recovered from a man between 18 and 29 years old in good health. Input material: naive CD4+ T cells from blood. The CDR3 protein is CASSLWGVRGGELFF. In DNA, the CDR3 is TGTGCCAGCAGCTTATGGGGGGTCCGGGGCGGGGAGCTGTTTTTT.